The clone carrying this TCR beta chain was observed a few times. The data originate from a study of cytotoxic CD8 clonotypes in ibrutinib-treated CLL. Trimming removed 4 bases from V and 6 bases from J; junction bases left unmatched: 2. The CDR3 spans 12 residues. CDR1 LNHDA and CDR2 SQIVND come from the germline V gene (reference sequence). Method: immunoSEQ multiplex PCR; TCRdb's copy keeps in-frame clones and lacks some. The data show 110,000 to 150,000 clones, with roughly 76% seen just once and 4.5% to 6% held by the top ten. The TCR sequence derives from a human donor with chronic lymphocytic leukemia. The sample here was PBMCs, taken after 24 months of ibrutinib treatment. This chain joins TRBV19 and TRBJ2-7, with 8 bases fitting TRBD1. This CDR3 is CASSSRGREQYF. The CDR3 nucleotides read TGTGCCAGTAGTAGCAGGGGGCGCGAGCAGTACTTC.